This record covers a single TCR beta chain. No antigen is known for it. With UMIs, 5'RACE template switching was used to make TCR beta cDNA. TCRdb re-called the 5' RACE reads and catalogs CDR3 proteins one per entry, DNA excluded. In all, the sample yields 120,000 to 150,000 distinct CDR3 sequences. The data were taken from a study of T cells expressing NK-cell markers. Overall study: In sorted CD3+CD56+NKG2C+, CD3+CD56+NKG2C- and CD3+CD56-NKG2C+ T cells, TCR beta repertoires were obtained.

Study conclusions and caveats: Dominant NKG2C+ clonotypes accounted for roughly 1.0-7.0% of CD8+ T cells in more than five donors. Specificity for HCMV among expanded NKG2C+ T cell clones was not established.

The CDR3 runs to 15 residues. Germline-derived CDR1 and CDR2 are MNHEY and SMNVEV (reference sequence). The material sequenced was blood T cells: a sorted CD56 or NKG2C T cell subset, CD4+ or CD8+ T cells, or bulk PBMC T cells (not recorded which). The rearrangement uses TRBV27 and TRBJ1-4; checking the TCRdb D call of TRBD1 is not possible without DNA. The TCR sequence derives from a man younger than 30 in good health. CDR3 sequence reads: CASSPAGTRNEKLFF.